This paragraph reports one T cell receptor beta chain. Only in-frame clones appear in the TCRdb table, and some are missing; sequencing was by immunoSEQ multiplex PCR. The table lists roughly 200,000 clones, 75% to 90% of them singletons. The CDR3 has 14 residues. Germline V gene data show CDR1 as LGHDT and CDR2 as YNNKEL (reference sequence). These data belong to a study of blood T cell repertoires in COVID-19. Study as a whole: Samples taken during acute and convalescent COVID-19 were collected in the United States, Italy and Spain.

Clinical history reported by participants formed the basis on which cohorts were assigned. The source of this sequence is a woman between 35 and 50 years old with acute COVID-19. This chain connects TRBV3-1 (or the pseudogene TRBV3-2) to TRBJ1-6; 7 positions match TRBD1. Source material: PBMCs or T cells enriched from blood (not recorded which). The CDR3 DNA reads as TGTGCAACGGGGGCGACAGGGTACCGTTCACCCCTCCACTTT. This translates into CATGATGYRSPLHF.